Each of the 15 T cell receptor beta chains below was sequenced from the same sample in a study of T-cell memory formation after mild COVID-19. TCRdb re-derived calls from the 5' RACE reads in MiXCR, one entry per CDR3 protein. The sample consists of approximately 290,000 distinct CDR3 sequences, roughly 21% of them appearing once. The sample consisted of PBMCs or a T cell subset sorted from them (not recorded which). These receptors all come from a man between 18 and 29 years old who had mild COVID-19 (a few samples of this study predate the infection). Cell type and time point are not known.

The CDR3 is CASSLVLGNEQFF. The DNA of the CDR3 is TGTGCCAGCAGCTTAGTCCTAGGAAATGAGCAGTTCTTC. This chain connects TRBV7-9 to TRBJ2-1; no clear D gene. From germline, CDR1 is SEHNR and CDR2 FQNEAQ (reference sequence). This CDR3 contains 13 residues. The V end lost 1 base, the J end lost 7 bases, and 8 bases lay between the germline ends.

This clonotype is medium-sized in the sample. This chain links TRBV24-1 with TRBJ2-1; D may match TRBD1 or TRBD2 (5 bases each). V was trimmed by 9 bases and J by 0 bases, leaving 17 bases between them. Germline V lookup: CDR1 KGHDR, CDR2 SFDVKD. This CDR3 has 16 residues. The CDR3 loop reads CATRGRNVSSYNEQFF. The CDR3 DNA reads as TGTGCCACCCGGGGCCGGAATGTTAGCTCCTACAATGAGCAGTTCTTC.

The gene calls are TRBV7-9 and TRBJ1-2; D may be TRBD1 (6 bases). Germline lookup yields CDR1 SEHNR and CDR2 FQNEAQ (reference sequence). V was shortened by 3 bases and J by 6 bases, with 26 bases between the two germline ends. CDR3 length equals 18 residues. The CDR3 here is CASSFPAQGLKEWNGYTF. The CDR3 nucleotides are TGTGCCAGCAGCTTCCCCGCGCAGGGGCTTAAAGAGTGGAATGGCTACACCTTC.

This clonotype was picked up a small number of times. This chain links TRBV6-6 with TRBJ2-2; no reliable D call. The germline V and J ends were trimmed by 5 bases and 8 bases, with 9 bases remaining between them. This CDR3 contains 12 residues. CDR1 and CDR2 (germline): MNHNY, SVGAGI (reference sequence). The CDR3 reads CASSERRGELFF. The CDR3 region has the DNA TGTGCCAGCAGTGAGAGACGGGGGGAGCTGTTTTTT.

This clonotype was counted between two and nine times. The CDR3 nucleotides read TGCGCCAGCAGCCAAGGGATGGGGAGCTCCTCTGGAAACACCATATATTTT. Amino acids: CASSQGMGSSSGNTIYF. V usage is TRBV4-3 and J usage is TRBJ1-3; D is unclear. Germline CDR1 is LGHNA and CDR2 is YSLEER. The CDR3 is 17 amino acids. Trimming removed 1 base at V and 0 bases at J, with 13 bases between.

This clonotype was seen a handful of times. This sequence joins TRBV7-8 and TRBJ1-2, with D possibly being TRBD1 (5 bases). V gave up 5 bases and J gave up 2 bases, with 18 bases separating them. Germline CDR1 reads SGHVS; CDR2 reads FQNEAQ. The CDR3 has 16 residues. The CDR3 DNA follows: TGTGCCAGCAGCCGCGGGGGGGGACTTCGAAACTATGGCTACACCTTC. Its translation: CASSRGGGLRNYGYTF.

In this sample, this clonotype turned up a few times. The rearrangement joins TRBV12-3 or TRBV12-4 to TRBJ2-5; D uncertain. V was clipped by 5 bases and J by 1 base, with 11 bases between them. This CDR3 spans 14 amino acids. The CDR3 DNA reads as TGTGCCAGCAGTAACCAGGTCACCCAAGAGACCCAGTACTTC. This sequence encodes CASSNQVTQETQYF.

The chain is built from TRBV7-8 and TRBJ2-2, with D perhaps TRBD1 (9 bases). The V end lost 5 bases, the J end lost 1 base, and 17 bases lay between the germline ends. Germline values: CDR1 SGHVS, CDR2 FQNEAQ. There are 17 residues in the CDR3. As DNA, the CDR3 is TGTGCCAGCAGCCCCCGGGGGGGACAGGGGAACACCGGGGAGCTGTTTTTT. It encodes CASSPRGGQGNTGELFF.

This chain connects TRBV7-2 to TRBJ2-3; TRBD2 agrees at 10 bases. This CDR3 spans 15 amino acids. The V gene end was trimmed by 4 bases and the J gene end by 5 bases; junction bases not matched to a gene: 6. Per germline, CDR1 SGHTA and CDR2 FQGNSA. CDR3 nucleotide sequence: TGTGCCAGCAGCTACCTAGCGGGGGTGGGAGATACGCAGTATTTT. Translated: CASSYLAGVGDTQYF.

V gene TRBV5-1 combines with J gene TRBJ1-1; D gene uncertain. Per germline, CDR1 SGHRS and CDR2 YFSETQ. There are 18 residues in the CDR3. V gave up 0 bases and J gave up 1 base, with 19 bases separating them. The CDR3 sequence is CASSLEAPPVGGNTEAFF. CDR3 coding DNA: TGCGCCAGCAGCTTGGAAGCCCCCCCCGTGGGCGGGAACACTGAAGCTTTCTTT.

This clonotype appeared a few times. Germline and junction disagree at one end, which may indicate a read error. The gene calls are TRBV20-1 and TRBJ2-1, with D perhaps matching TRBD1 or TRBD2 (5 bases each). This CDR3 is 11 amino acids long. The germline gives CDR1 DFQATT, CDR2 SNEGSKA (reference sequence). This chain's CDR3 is CSTRGWDEQFF. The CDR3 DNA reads TGCAGTACTAGGGGTTGGGATGAGCAGTTCTTC.

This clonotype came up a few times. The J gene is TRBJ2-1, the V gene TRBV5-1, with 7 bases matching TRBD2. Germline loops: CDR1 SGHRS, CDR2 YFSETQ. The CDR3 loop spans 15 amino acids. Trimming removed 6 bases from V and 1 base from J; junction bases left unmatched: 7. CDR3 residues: CASKQAGQSYNEQFF. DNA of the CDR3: TGCGCCAGCAAACAAGCGGGGCAATCCTACAATGAGCAGTTCTTC.

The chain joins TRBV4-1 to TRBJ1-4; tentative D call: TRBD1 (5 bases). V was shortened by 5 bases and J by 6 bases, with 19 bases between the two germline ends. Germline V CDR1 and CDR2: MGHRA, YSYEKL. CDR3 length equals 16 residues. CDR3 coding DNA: TGCGCCAGCAGCGAGGCCAGGGTTGGTAGGGATGAAAAACTGTTTTTT. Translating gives CASSEARVGRDEKLFF.

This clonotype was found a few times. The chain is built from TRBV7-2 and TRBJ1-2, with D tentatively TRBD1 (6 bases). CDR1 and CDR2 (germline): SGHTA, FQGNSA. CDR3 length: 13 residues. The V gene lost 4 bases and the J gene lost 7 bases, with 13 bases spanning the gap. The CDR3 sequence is CASSSQGLGGYTF. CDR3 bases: TGTGCCAGCAGCTCCCAGGGGCTGGGTGGCTACACCTTC.

CDR3 loop: CASSLWGRREETQYF. CDR3 nucleotide sequence: TGCGCCAGCAGCTTGTGGGGACGGCGCGAAGAGACCCAGTACTTC. V and J are TRBV5-1 and TRBJ2-5; D is perhaps TRBD1 or TRBD2 (5 bases each). The V gene's germline CDR1 is SGHRS and CDR2 YFSETQ. CDR3 length: 15 residues. Trimming shortened V by 1 base and J by 3 bases, and 13 bases separated the two germline ends.